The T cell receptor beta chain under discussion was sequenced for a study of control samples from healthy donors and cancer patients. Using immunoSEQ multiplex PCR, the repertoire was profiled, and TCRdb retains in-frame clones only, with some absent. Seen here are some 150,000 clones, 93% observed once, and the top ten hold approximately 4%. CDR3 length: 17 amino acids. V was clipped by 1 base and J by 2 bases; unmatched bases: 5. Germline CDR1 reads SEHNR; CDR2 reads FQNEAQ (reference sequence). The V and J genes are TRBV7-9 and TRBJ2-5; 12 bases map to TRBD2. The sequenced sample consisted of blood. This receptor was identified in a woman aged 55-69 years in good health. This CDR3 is CASSLGRTSGDQETQYF. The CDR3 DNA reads TGTGCCAGCAGCTTAGGTCGGACTAGCGGGGATCAAGAGACCCAGTACTTC.